This is a list of T cell receptor beta chains from one sample in a study of T cell responses to AZD1222 COVID-19 vaccine. Here immunoSEQ multiplex PCR was the method, and the copy in TCRdb shows in-frame clones only, minus some. In the table there are more than 100,000 clones, around 91% of which are singletons. This specimen consisted of peripheral blood, obtained on day 0 of AZD1222 vaccination. Every receptor here comes from an adult in good health. The conserved cysteine and the conserved F or W are not part of the CDR3 here.

length	V	J	CDR3
14	TRBV5-6	TRBJ1-3	ASSIRGTQSGNTIY
11	TRBV7-6	TRBJ2-7	ASSLRGSPEQY
8	TRBV4-1	TRBJ2-7	ASSQDPVC
9	TRBV6-5	TRBJ2-7	ASRTTYEQY
11	TRBV3-1/TRBV3-2	TRBJ1-1	ASSQGVNTEAF
13	TRBV19	TRBJ2-2	ASSVHREAIGELF
9	TRBV20-1	TRBJ2-1	SAGSGTGLF
15	TRBV4-3	TRBJ1-3	ASSQESQGTSGNTIY
12	TRBV29-1	TRBJ2-3	SVRKAGVTDTQY
12	TRBV7-9	TRBJ2-7	ASSLTLASGEQY
12	TRBV19	TRBJ1-2	ASSNPQGPYGYT
13	TRBV27	TRBJ1-2	ASSLTNRGAYGYT
15	TRBV5-1	TRBJ2-2	ASSLGPGRVNTGELF
12	TRBV5-6	TRBJ2-7	ASSQGFLNYEQY
13	TRBV6-1	TRBJ1-2	ASSEAEGAAYGYT
15	TRBV7-2	TRBJ1-4	ASSLLVLSPQEEKLF
14	TRBV4-1	TRBJ2-2	ASSPRGSGGPGELF
13	TRBV25-1	TRBJ1-5	ASSPLGGPNQPQH
10	TRBV12-3/TRBV12-4	TRBJ2-7	ASSLDTSEQY
13	TRBV27	TRBJ2-1	ASSLGLAGGGEQF
14	TRBV6-2/TRBV6-3	TRBJ1-5	ASSYSLRGQLQPQH
14	TRBV7-9	TRBJ1-5	ASSSGGGHQGQPQH
10	TRBV12-3/TRBV12-4	TRBJ2-1	ASSSSAGEQF
14	TRBV11-2	TRBJ2-1	ASSLDARRPYNEQF
11	TRBV24-1	TRBJ1-2	APLRTGIYGYT
14	TRBV2	TRBJ2-1	ASSERSGRARNEQF
12	TRBV28	TRBJ1-5	ASRQGLPDQPQH
12	TRBV10-3	TRBJ2-7	AISDTSGSYEQY
13	TRBV7-3	TRBJ2-7	ASSFSAGVSYEQY
12	TRBV28	TRBJ1-5	ASSSLGPDQPQH
14	TRBV12-1	TRBJ1-1	ASSPAGQPLNTEAF
12	TRBV28	TRBJ1-6	ASGTEYYNSPLH
12	TRBV5-8	TRBJ1-1	ASSEISMNTEAF
13	TRBV18	TRBJ2-5	ASSPGTTLQETQY
12	TRBV19	TRBJ2-7	ATSGQALSYEQY
12	TRBV4-1	TRBJ2-1	ASPDHRSYNEQF
11	TRBV12-3/TRBV12-4	TRBJ2-1	ASSPTSSSEQF
10	TRBV15	TRBJ1-2	ATSRDTGGAT
11	TRBV30	TRBJ2-7	AWSLSAGYEQY
12	TRBV15	TRBJ2-5	ATSRDRGQETQY
12	TRBV27	TRBJ1-2	ASSLSKGDYGYT
15	TRBV25-1	TRBJ2-2	ASSVLGGSRFTGELF
13	TRBV7-2	TRBJ2-7	ASSLEAGRNYEQY
12	TRBV7-3	TRBJ2-7	ASSPVGAGGEQY
11	TRBV24-1	TRBJ1-6	ATSSKENSPLH